These 8 T cell receptor beta chains originate from one sample sequenced in a study of T cells after somatic rescue of genetic block. Generated by immunoSEQ multiplex PCR, the TCRdb table keeps only in-frame clones and is missing some. The data show about 12,000 clones, over 60% seen once. Sequencing was carried out using peripheral blood mononuclear cells (PBMCs). These receptors all come from a boy aged 10-17 years.

In its sample, this clone was seen a few times. The genes are TRBV19 and TRBJ1-5, with 8 bases aligning to TRBD1. The CDR3 is 15 amino acids. Germline lookup yields CDR1 LNHDA and CDR2 SQIVND (reference sequence). J lost 4 bases, V lost 5 bases, and 7 bases had no gene match. The CDR3 region has the DNA TGTGCCAGTAGTGACTGGACAGGGCGGAATCAGCCCCAGCATTTT. Protein sequence: CASSDWTGRNQPQHF.

This clone was seen a single time. The J gene is TRBJ2-5, the V gene TRBV30; possibly TRBD2 for D (5 bases). The CDR3 runs to 14 residues. Germline V gene lookup returns CDR1 GTSNPN and CDR2 SVGIG (reference sequence). V lost 2 bases, J lost 5 bases, and 15 bases lay in between. The CDR3 region is CAWSYGITTETQYF. The DNA for the CDR3 is TGTGCCTGGAGTTACGGGATCACGACCGAGACCCAGTACTTC.

This chain uses TRBV18 with TRBJ2-7, with D tentatively TRBD1 or TRBD2 (5 bases each). The V and J ends lost 4 bases and 5 bases respectively, with 9 bases between them. This CDR3 is 12 amino acids long. In germline, CDR1 is KGHSH, CDR2 LQKENI. In nucleotides, the CDR3 is TGTGCCAGCTCACGGTTGGGGGACGAGCAGTACTTC. This gives the protein CASSRLGDEQYF.

The V and J genes are TRBV2 and TRBJ2-6; 10 bases map to TRBD2. This CDR3 is 15 amino acids long. CDR1 and CDR2 (germline): SNHLY, FYNNEI. The trim removed 10 bases at V and 2 bases at J, leaving 5 bases unmatched. The CDR3 nucleotides are TGTGCCACCCTAGCGGGAGACACTGGGGCCAACGTCCTGACTTTC. This encodes CATLAGDTGANVLTF.

The chain employs TRBV11-3 and TRBJ2-7; 16 positions agree with TRBD2. This CDR3 is built from 17 residues. Trimming at V came to 5 bases and at J to 3 bases, leaving 7 bases not matched to a gene. Germline CDR1 SGHNT, CDR2 YENEEA. CDR3 nucleotide sequence: TGTGCCAGCAGCACGGGACTAGCGGGAGGGGTGGGCTACGAGCAGTACTTC. It translates to CASSTGLAGGVGYEQYF.

V is TRBV5-1 and J is TRBJ2-5; 8 bases align to TRBD1. The CDR3 extends over 16 amino acids. Unmatched junction bases numbered 13, after V lost 5 bases and J lost 4 bases. In germline, CDR1 is SGHRS, CDR2 YFSETQ. CDR3 amino acids: CASRAAPGQVTETQYF. CDR3 sequence (DNA): TGCGCCAGCAGGGCTGCGCCGGGACAGGTGACAGAGACCCAGTACTTC.

V gene TRBV7-8 combines with J gene TRBJ1-5, with TRBD1 identical over 7 bases. Germline V gene lookup returns CDR1 SGHVS and CDR2 FQNEAQ. The V gene end was trimmed by 5 bases and the J gene end by 2 bases; junction bases not matched to a gene: 3. The CDR3 is 14 amino acids. CDR3 nucleotides: TGTGCCAGCAGCAGGGGGCTTGGCAATCAGCCCCAGCATTTT. Translated, it gives CASSRGLGNQPQHF.

The CDR3 nucleotides are TGTGCCAGCAGTGTAGACAGGGATTCGTACTATGGCTACACCTTC. Its protein product is CASSVDRDSYYGYTF. V usage is TRBV27 and J usage is TRBJ1-2; the match to TRBD1 covers 7 bases. Germline CDR1 is MNHEY and CDR2 is SMNVEV (reference sequence). V lost 5 bases, J lost 3 bases, and 9 bases stayed unmatched. The CDR3 sequence is 15 residues long.